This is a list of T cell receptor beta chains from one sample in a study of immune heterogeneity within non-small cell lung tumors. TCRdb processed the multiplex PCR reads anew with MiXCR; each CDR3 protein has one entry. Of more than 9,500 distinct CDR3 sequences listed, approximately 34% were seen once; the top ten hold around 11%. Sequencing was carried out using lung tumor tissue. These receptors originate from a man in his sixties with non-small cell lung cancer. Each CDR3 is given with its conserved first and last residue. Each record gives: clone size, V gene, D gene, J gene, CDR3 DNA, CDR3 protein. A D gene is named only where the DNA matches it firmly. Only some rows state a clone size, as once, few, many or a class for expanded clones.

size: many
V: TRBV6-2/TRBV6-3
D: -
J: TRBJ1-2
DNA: TGTGCCAGCAGTTACATCCTCGGGGGGTTGTTGAACTATGGCTACACCTTC
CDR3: CASSYILGGLLNYGYTF

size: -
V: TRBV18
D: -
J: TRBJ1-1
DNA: TGTGCCAGCTCACCTGTGGACCCAGTGAACACTGAAGCTTTCTTT
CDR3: CASSPVDPVNTEAFF

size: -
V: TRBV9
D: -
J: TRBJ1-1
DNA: TGTGCCAGCAGCGAGAGGGGAGGGTGGCACACTGAAGCTTTCTTT
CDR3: CASSERGGWHTEAFF

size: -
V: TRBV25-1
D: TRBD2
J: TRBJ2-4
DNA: TGTGCCAGCAGTGACCGGGGGGGTACGGAAGTTCGGGACATTCAGTACTTC
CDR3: CASSDRGGTEVRDIQYF

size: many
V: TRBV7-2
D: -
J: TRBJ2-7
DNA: TGTGCCAGCAGCTCAGGACAGCAGGGGCAGTACTTC
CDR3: CASSSGQQGQYF

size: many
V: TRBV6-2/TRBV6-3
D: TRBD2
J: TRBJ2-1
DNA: TGTGCCAGCAGTCCCTGGGAGGGGAAGCACAATGAGCAGTTCTTC
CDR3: CASSPWEGKHNEQFF

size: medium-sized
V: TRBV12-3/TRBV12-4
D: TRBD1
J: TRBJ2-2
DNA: TGTGCCAGCAGTTTGGGGGACAGGGAGGCCGGGGAGCTGTTTTTT
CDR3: CASSLGDREAGELFF

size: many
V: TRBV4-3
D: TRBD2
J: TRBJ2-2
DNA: TGCGCCAGCAGCCTCGGAGTAGCGGGAGTCACCGGGGAGCTGTTTTTT
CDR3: CASSLGVAGVTGELFF

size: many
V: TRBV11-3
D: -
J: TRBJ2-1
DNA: TGTGCCAGCGAAGGTGGGGGAGTCGATGAGCAGTTCTTC
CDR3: CASEGGGVDEQFF

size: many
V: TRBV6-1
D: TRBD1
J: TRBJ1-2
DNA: TGTGCCAGCAGTAACCAGGACAGGGAGTGGGGTGGAGGCTACACCTTC
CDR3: CASSNQDREWGGGYTF

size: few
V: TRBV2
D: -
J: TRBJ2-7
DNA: TGTGCCAGCAGTGAAATCGGGTTCCTCGGCGAGCAGTACTTC
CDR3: CASSEIGFLGEQYF

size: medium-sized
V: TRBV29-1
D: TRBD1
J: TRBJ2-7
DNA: TGCAGCGTGAGATGGACAGGAGCGTGGGAGCAGTACTTC
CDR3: CSVRWTGAWEQYF

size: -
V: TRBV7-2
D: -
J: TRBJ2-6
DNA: TGTGCCAGCCGCGCCGGCTCTGGGGCCAACGTCCTGACTTTC
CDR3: CASRAGSGANVLTF